These 28 T cell receptor beta chains originate from one sample sequenced in a study of blood T cell repertoires in COVID-19. Only in-frame clones appear in the TCRdb table, and some are missing; sequencing was by immunoSEQ multiplex PCR. The data show around 180,000 clones, about 91% seen once. Sample: PBMCs or T cells enriched from blood (not recorded which). These receptors originate from a woman in her forties with acute COVID-19.

The rearrangement links TRBV5-1 to TRBJ2-5; D possibly corresponds to TRBD1 (5 bases). Germline CDR1 is SGHRS and CDR2 is YFSETQ. CDR3 length: 15 residues. Trimming pared 0 bases from V and 0 bases from J, leaving 9 bases between. CDR3: CASSLDPRDQETQYF. The CDR3, as DNA: TGCGCCAGCAGCTTGGACCCCAGGGACCAAGAGACCCAGTACTTC. Filled out from reference TRBV5-1 and TRBJ2-5, the complete variable domain reads KAGVTQTPRYLIKTRGQQVTLSCSPISGHRSVSWYQQTPGQGLQFLFEYFSETQRNKGNFPGRFSGRQFSNSRSEMNVSTLELGDSALYLCASSLDPRDQETQYFGPGTRLLVL.

The chain recombines TRBV30 with TRBJ1-4; D is undetermined. Germline lookup yields CDR1 GTSNPN and CDR2 SVGIG (reference sequence). V gave up 0 bases and J gave up 10 bases, with 12 bases separating them. CDR3 length: 13 amino acids. This chain's CDR3 is CAWSVPSRGKLFF. The CDR3 DNA follows: TGTGCCTGGAGTGTCCCCTCGCGAGGAAAACTGTTTTTT.

The rearrangement uses TRBV9 and TRBJ2-1; 14 bases agree with TRBD2. Trimming at V came to 4 bases and at J to 2 bases, leaving 5 bases not matched to a gene. The CDR3 extends over 17 amino acids. CDR1 is SGDLS and CDR2 is YYNGEE in the germline V gene. CDR3 bases: TGTGCCAGCAGCTTTCGACTAGCGGGAGGGACCTACAATGAGCAGTTCTTC. Amino acids: CASSFRLAGGTYNEQFF.

The chain couples TRBV6-5 to TRBJ2-1, with a weak D call TRBD1 (5 bases). The germline gives CDR1 MNHEY, CDR2 SVGAGI. This CDR3 spans 13 amino acids. The V end was cut by 8 bases, the J end by 3 bases, with 11 bases between. DNA for the CDR3: TGTGCCAGCCACCCGCAGGGCTACAATGAGCAGTTCTTC. Residues: CASHPQGYNEQFF.

This clone was seen just once. The gene calls are TRBV25-1 and TRBJ2-3; 11 nucleotides agree with TRBD2. V was pared by 8 bases and J by 4 bases, with 17 bases of the junction left unmatched. This CDR3 spans 18 amino acids. Germline loops: CDR1 MGHDK, CDR2 SYGVNS. CDR3 amino acids: CASGGGLAGGLGADTQYF. The CDR3 coding sequence is TGTGCCAGCGGAGGGGGGTTAGCGGGAGGGCTTGGGGCAGATACGCAGTATTTT. Full variable domain (missing parts from reference TRBV25-1 and TRBJ2-3): EADIYQTPRYLVIGTGKKITLECSQTMGHDKMYWYQQDPGMELHLIHYSYGVNSTEKGDLSSESTVSRIRTEHFPLTLESARPSHTSQYLCASGGGLAGGLGADTQYFGPGTRLTVL.

The rearrangement links TRBV4-1 to TRBJ2-7; possibly TRBD2 for D (6 bases). Trimming cost V 1 base and J 1 base, with 17 bases left between them. Germline CDR1 and CDR2: MGHRA and YSYEKL. This CDR3 has 17 residues. Here the CDR3 DNA reads TGCGCCAGCAGCCAAGTCTCTAGCGAGGGAGGATCCTACGAGCAGTACTTC. Amino acids: CASSQVSSEGGSYEQYF.

This chain connects TRBV4-1 to TRBJ2-3; TRBD1 matches 8 bases. CDR1 is MGHRA, CDR2 YSYEKL, per germline. This CDR3 has 17 amino acids. Trimming cost V 5 bases and J 4 bases; bases outside gene matches: 14. The DNA for the CDR3 is TGCGCCAGCAGCAATCGCCCAGACAGGGGAAGTGCAGATACGCAGTATTTT. Residues: CASSNRPDRGSADTQYF.

The gene calls are TRBV5-1 and TRBJ2-1; the D gene is possibly TRBD1 (6 bases). Germline CDR1 SGHRS, CDR2 YFSETQ. CDR3 length: 17 residues. V was pared by 2 bases and J by 4 bases, with 19 bases between. CDR3 sequence: CASSLTGHIPPYNEQFF. In DNA, the CDR3 is TGCGCCAGCAGCTTAACGGGACACATACCCCCTTACAATGAGCAGTTCTTC.

The rearrangement joins TRBV9 to TRBJ1-1, with D possibly matching TRBD1 (6 bases). V dropped 3 bases and J dropped 1 base, with 7 bases sitting between them. The CDR3 spans 13 residues. Germline CDR1 is SGDLS and CDR2 is YYNGEE. The CDR3 nucleotides are TGTGCCAGCAGCGAGGGACAGAACACTGAAGCTTTCTTT. Translation gives CASSEGQNTEAFF.

This rearrangement joins TRBV28 to TRBJ1-4; 8 positions agree with TRBD1. The CDR3 has 15 residues. J lost 11 bases, V lost 6 bases, and 14 bases had no gene match. Germline V CDR1 and CDR2: MDHEN, SYDVKM. CDR3 residues: CASRPFGQGQEKLFF. CDR3 in DNA: TGTGCCAGCAGACCCTTCGGACAGGGCCAGGAGAAACTGTTTTTT.

The V and J genes are TRBV7-9 and TRBJ2-5, with 7 bases matching TRBD1. Germline loops: CDR1 SEHNR, CDR2 FQNEAQ (reference sequence). There are 15 residues in the CDR3. V was pared by 5 bases and J by 1 base, with 7 bases of the junction left unmatched. The CDR3 sequence: CASSMGQISQETQYF. CDR3 bases: TGTGCCAGCAGCATGGGACAGATCTCCCAAGAGACCCAGTACTTC.

The gene calls are TRBV7-2 and TRBJ2-7, with TRBD2 matching 10 bases. The J segment lost 7 bases and the V segment lost 5 bases, leaving 8 bases of the junction unmatched. The germline CDR1 and CDR2 sequences are SGHTA and FQGNSA. The CDR3 sequence is 14 residues long. In DNA form, the CDR3 reads TGTGCCAGCAGCATTGGACTAGCGGAGGGGGAGCAGTACTTC. Its translation is CASSIGLAEGEQYF.

This clone was observed once. The CDR3 region is CASSSQGYYGYTF. Here the CDR3 DNA reads TGTGCCAGCAGTTCACAGGGGTACTATGGCTACACCTTC. This chain uses TRBV27 with TRBJ1-2, with TRBD1 matching 7 bases. In germline, CDR1 is MNHEY, CDR2 SMNVEV (reference sequence). V was pared by 4 bases and J by 3 bases, with 2 bases of the junction left unmatched. The CDR3 runs to 13 residues.

The chain carries TRBV2 and TRBJ2-3; 8 nucleotides align to TRBD2. Trimming took 5 bases from V and 1 from J; bases not matched to a gene: 2. The CDR3 loop spans 14 amino acids. Germline assignment: CDR1 SNHLY and CDR2 FYNNEI. This chain's CDR3 is CASSKTSGTDTQYF. For the CDR3, the DNA is TGTGCCAGCAGTAAGACTAGCGGCACAGATACGCAGTATTTT. The entire variable domain, with the rest obtained from reference TRBV2 and TRBJ2-3, is as follows: EPEVTQTPSHQVTQMGQEVILRCVPISNHLYFYWYRQILGQKVEFLVSFYNNEISEKSEIFDDQFSVERPDGSNFTLKIRSTKLEDSAMYFCASSKTSGTDTQYFGPGTRLTVL.

This sequence joins TRBV12-5 and TRBJ2-6; no clear D. V was shortened by 2 bases and J by 2 bases, with 7 bases between the two germline ends. The CDR3 runs 15 residues. Germline-derived CDR1 and CDR2 are LGHNT and FRNRAP. The CDR3 is CASGLREPGANVLTF. The CDR3 nucleotides read TGTGCTAGTGGTTTGAGAGAACCTGGGGCCAACGTCCTGACTTTC.

The chain is built from TRBV5-4 and TRBJ1-1; D is perhaps TRBD1 (5 bases). The CDR3 has 16 amino acids. Per germline, CDR1 SGHNT and CDR2 YYREEE (reference sequence). The V end was cut by 4 bases, the J end by 1 base, with 17 bases between. As DNA, the CDR3 is TGTGCCAGCAGCCCTGGTCAGGGCCATAGGAACACTGAAGCTTTCTTT. Residues: CASSPGQGHRNTEAFF.

V and J are TRBV27 and TRBJ2-6, with D maybe TRBD1 (6 bases). V lost 8 bases and J lost 1, with 15 bases in between. CDR3 size: 16 residues. The germline V gene encodes CDR1 MNHEY and CDR2 SMNVEV (reference sequence). CDR3 amino acids: CASGRPGASGANVLTF. The CDR3 region has the DNA TGTGCCAGCGGCCGACCAGGGGCGTCTGGGGCCAACGTCCTGACTTTC.

V usage is TRBV6-5 and J usage is TRBJ2-1, with D possibly TRBD2 on 6 matching bases. CDR1 and CDR2 from the germline V gene are MNHEY and SVGAGI. Trimming cost V 2 bases and J 10 bases, with 12 bases left between them. The CDR3 contains 13 residues. CDR3 amino acids: CASSYPGTREQFF. CDR3 DNA sequence: TGTGCCAGCAGTTACCCAGGGACTCGGGAGCAGTTCTTC.

The chain recombines TRBV28 with TRBJ1-2, with 7 positions matching TRBD1. CDR3 length equals 14 residues. Germline values: CDR1 MDHEN, CDR2 SYDVKM. The junction had 6 bases not matched to a gene; V was cut back by 4 bases and J by 4 bases. CDR3 sequence reads: CASSYTTGTYGYTF. CDR3 DNA sequence: TGTGCCAGCAGTTATACGACAGGGACCTATGGCTACACCTTC.

This chain uses TRBV9 with TRBJ2-7; D not certain. The CDR3 consists of 16 residues. V lost 4 bases and J lost 7, with 24 bases in between. Per germline, CDR1 SGDLS and CDR2 YYNGEE. CDR3 in DNA: TGTGCCAGCAGCACCTACAGCCTCCCAGTAATCGGTGAGCAGTACTTC. Translation: CASSTYSLPVIGEQYF. Variable domain in full (rest from reference TRBV9 and TRBJ2-7): DSGVTQTPKHLITATGQRVTLRCSPRSGDLSVYWYQQSLDQGLQFLIQYYNGEERAKGNILERFSAQQFPDLHSELNLSSLELGDSALYFCASSTYSLPVIGEQYFGPGTRLTVT.

This chain joins TRBV19 and TRBJ1-2, with 10 bases that match TRBD1. This CDR3 has 13 amino acids. Germline CDR1 reads LNHDA; CDR2 reads SQIVND (reference sequence). V was pared by 6 bases and J by 8 bases, with 6 bases of the junction left unmatched. The CDR3 DNA is TGTGCCAGTAGGCGACAGGGGGCTCACGGCTACACCTTC. This translates into CASRRQGAHGYTF.

This chain connects TRBV5-1 to TRBJ2-3; D is possibly TRBD1 (5 bases). Trimming took off 4 bases at V and 5 bases at J, with 14 bases between the two ends. The germline V gene has CDR1 SGHRS and CDR2 YFSETQ. CDR3 length: 14 amino acids. CDR3 in DNA: TGCGCCAGCAGCCCGGACATCAGCCTAGATACGCAGTATTTT. The encoded protein is CASSPDISLDTQYF.

This chain joins TRBV30 and TRBJ1-6, with 10 positions matching TRBD1. The CDR3 totals 15 residues. Germline assignment: CDR1 GTSNPN and CDR2 SVGIG (reference sequence). J lost 8 bases, V lost 3 bases, and 7 bases had no gene match. CDR3 amino acids: CAWSVTGTGDSPLHF. The CDR3 nucleotides read TGTGCCTGGAGCGTAACCGGGACAGGGGATTCACCCCTCCACTTT.

This chain uses TRBV24-1 with TRBJ2-2; the D gene is possibly TRBD1 (5 bases). CDR3 length: 16 amino acids. V lost 2 bases to trimming and J lost 7 bases, with 16 bases between them. The germline CDR1 and CDR2 sequences are KGHDR and SFDVKD. The CDR3 DNA follows: TGTGCCACCAGTGATTCCCAGGGAAGTTTCCACGGGGAGCTGTTTTTT. Translation gives CATSDSQGSFHGELFF.

The chain combines TRBV14 with TRBJ1-3; a weak D match, TRBD1 (6 bases). The V and J ends lost 1 base and 4 bases respectively, with 11 bases between them. Germline V gene sequence: CDR1 SGHDN, CDR2 FVKESK. The CDR3 contains 15 residues. The chain's CDR3 is CASSQVGTLGNTIYF. CDR3 bases: TGTGCCAGCAGCCAAGTCGGGACACTCGGAAACACCATATATTTT.

V and J are TRBV5-5 and TRBJ1-5; tentatively, D is TRBD1 (5 bases). The CDR3 extends over 16 amino acids. Per germline, CDR1 SGHKS and CDR2 YYEKEE (reference sequence). The V end lost 2 bases, the J end lost 1 base, and 13 bases lay between the germline ends. The chain's CDR3 is CASSLSDIESNQPQHF. CDR3 bases: TGTGCCAGCAGCTTATCGGACATCGAGAGCAATCAGCCCCAGCATTTT.

The rearrangement joins TRBV5-1 to TRBJ1-5; the D gene is possibly TRBD1 (6 bases). Trimming pared 4 bases from V and 0 bases from J, leaving 14 bases between. This CDR3 contains 16 residues. CDR1 is SGHRS and CDR2 is YFSETQ in the germline V gene. The CDR3, as DNA: TGCGCCAGCAGCCATAACAGGGACTATAGCAATCAGCCCCAGCATTTT. Amino acids: CASSHNRDYSNQPQHF.

In its sample, this clone was seen a few times. The CDR3: CASSQLAGFYEQYF. In DNA, the CDR3 is TGTGCCAGCAGCCAACTAGCGGGATTCTACGAGCAGTACTTC. The chain couples TRBV27 to TRBJ2-7, with 10 bases lining up with TRBD2. Losses at the gene ends were 6 bases for V and 3 bases for J; bases not matched to a gene: 5. The CDR3 is 14 residues long. The germline CDR1 and CDR2 sequences are MNHEY and SMNVEV (reference sequence).